This passage covers 14 T cell receptor beta chains from one sample sequenced in a study of shared clonotypes between healthy human individuals. TCRdb's table, derived via immunoSEQ multiplex PCR, lists solely in-frame clones and lacks some. This table has about 2.1 million clones, about 93% appearing once. CD45RO-negative, CCR7-positively selected cells formed the naive CD8 fraction, excluding terminally differentiated effector memory CD45RA+ cells. The specimen was naive CD8+ T cells from PBMCs. Receptors originate from a man younger than 35 in good health. Some clones in this sample may be carry-over from other donors' samples.

To note about this clone: The same CDR3 can be traced to other DNA sequences in this sample. V gene TRBV5-4 combines with J gene TRBJ1-1; perhaps TRBD1 as D (5 bases). V lost 2 bases to trimming and J lost 1 base, with 9 bases between them. CDR3 size: 14 residues. Per germline, CDR1 SGHNT and CDR2 YYREEE (reference sequence). This CDR3 reads CASSLDRGNTEAFF. As DNA, the CDR3 is TGTGCCAGCAGCTTAGACAGAGGGAACACTGAAGCTTTCTTT.

The J gene is TRBJ2-5, the V gene TRBV11-1; 9 bases match TRBD1. V was clipped by 2 bases and J by 6 bases; unmatched bases: 10. Per the germline V gene, CDR1 is SGHAT and CDR2 is FQDESV (reference sequence). This CDR3 is built from 16 residues. CDR3 in amino acids: CASSLLGQGMGKTQYF. For the CDR3, the DNA is TGTGCCAGCAGCTTACTAGGACAGGGGATGGGGAAGACCCAGTACTTC. The full variable domain, with the rest looked up from reference TRBV11-1 and TRBJ2-5, is EAEVAQSPRYKITEKSQAVAFWCDPISGHATLYWYRQILGQGPELLVQFQDESVVDDSQLPKDRFSAERLKGVDSTLKIQPAELGDSAMYLCASSLLGQGMGKTQYFGPGTRLLVL.

The V and J genes are TRBV7-9 and TRBJ2-1; TRBD1 aligns across 8 bases. The ends lost 4 bases at V and 6 bases at J; junction bases unmatched: 8. The CDR3 spans 15 residues. Germline-derived CDR1 and CDR2 are SEHNR and FQNEAQ (reference sequence). This chain's CDR3 is CASSSKTGAPNEQFF. The CDR3 DNA follows: TGTGCCAGCAGCTCTAAGACAGGGGCCCCCAATGAGCAGTTCTTC.

The chain has TRBV19 and TRBJ1-1; 7 bases map to TRBD1. V shed 9 bases, J shed 4 bases, and the junction held 11 bases outside the gene matches. Germline-derived CDR1 and CDR2 are LNHDA and SQIVND (reference sequence). This CDR3 contains 14 residues. CDR3 in amino acids: CASRVTGTATEAFF. The CDR3 bases are TGTGCCAGCCGAGTGACTGGGACAGCCACTGAAGCTTTCTTT.

CDR3 nucleotide sequence: TGTGCCAGCAGTCTACTAGCGGGAGGGCTCAATGAGCAGTTCTTC. It encodes CASSLLAGGLNEQFF. The chain couples TRBV6-6 to TRBJ2-1; 13 bases are a match to TRBD2. This CDR3 contains 15 residues. In germline, CDR1 is MNHNY, CDR2 SVGAGI (reference sequence). V dropped 5 bases and J dropped 6; count of bases not matched to a gene: 4.

The genes are TRBV19 and TRBJ1-2, with TRBD1 identical over 7 bases. V dropped 9 bases and J dropped 3; count of bases not matched to a gene: 16. Germline values: CDR1 LNHDA, CDR2 SQIVND (reference sequence). The CDR3 contains 16 residues. The CDR3 spells CASGDRVAGLDYGYTF. CDR3 nucleotide sequence: TGTGCCAGCGGCGACAGGGTGGCGGGTTTGGACTATGGCTACACCTTC.

The CDR3 DNA reads as TGTGCCAGCAGCTTAATAGCAGGGAGAGATGAGCAGTTCTTC. This encodes CASSLIAGRDEQFF. The genes are TRBV7-3 and TRBJ2-1; D might be TRBD1 or TRBD2, each matching 5 bases. The V gene's germline CDR1 is SGHTA and CDR2 FQGTGA. The CDR3 extends over 14 amino acids. Deletions cut 1 base from V and 8 bases from J, with 12 bases between.

The rearrangement joins TRBV29-1 to TRBJ2-7; TRBD2 matches 15 bases. Per the germline V gene, CDR1 is SQVTM and CDR2 is ANQGSEA. This CDR3 spans 16 amino acids. V gave up 1 base and J gave up 7 bases; unmatched junction bases: 8. The CDR3 sequence: CSVEATGLAGGYEQYF. CDR3 in DNA: TGCAGCGTTGAAGCAACGGGACTAGCGGGAGGATATGAGCAGTACTTC.

J is TRBJ2-7 and V is TRBV6-6; D is undetermined. Germline-derived CDR1 and CDR2 are MNHNY and SVGAGI (reference sequence). V dropped 5 bases and J dropped 3 bases, with 11 bases sitting between them. CDR3 length: 13 residues. CDR3 coding DNA: TGTGCCAGCAGTCAACTATCAGTCTACGAGCAGTACTTC. Translated: CASSQLSVYEQYF.

In the case of this clone: The sample carries other DNA sequences with the same CDR3. The chain uses TRBV11-2 and TRBJ2-7; D unresolved. This CDR3 has 12 amino acids. Trimming took off 1 base at V and 4 bases at J, with 5 bases between the two ends. Germline V CDR1 and CDR2: SGHAT, FQNNGV. The CDR3 loop is CASSLALYEQYF. As DNA, the CDR3 is TGTGCCAGCAGCTTAGCCCTTTACGAGCAGTACTTC.

The V call is TRBV29-1, the J call TRBJ2-1, with 10 bases that match TRBD2. Germline trimming cut 3 bases from V and 4 bases from J; bases unmatched to any gene: 12. Germline V gives CDR1 SQVTM, CDR2 ANQGSEA. This CDR3 is built from 17 residues. The CDR3 DNA is TGCAGCGTTGAGGTATGGACTAGCGGAATTCCTTACAATGAGCAGTTCTTC. Translated, it gives CSVEVWTSGIPYNEQFF.

This clone was detected only once. V and J are TRBV28 and TRBJ1-4; tentatively, D is TRBD1 (6 bases). Looked up from germline, CDR1 is MDHEN and CDR2 is SYDVKM. The CDR3 is made up of 14 amino acids. V was cut by 6 bases and J by 6 bases, with 14 bases left in between. CDR3 in DNA: TGTGCCAGCAGCCCACAGGGCTGGGATGAAAAACTGTTTTTT. It specifies CASSPQGWDEKLFF. Complete variable domain (other parts from reference TRBV28 and TRBJ1-4): DVKVTQSSRYLVKRTGEKVFLECVQDMDHENMFWYRQDPGLGLRLIYFSYDVKMKEKGDIPEGYSVSREKKERFSLILESASTNQTSMYLCASSPQGWDEKLFFGSGTQLSVL.

The V gene is TRBV5-6, the J gene TRBJ2-1, with D perhaps matching TRBD1 (6 bases). With 1 base removed from V and 6 bases from J, the gap between germline ends came to 11 bases. Germline V lookup: CDR1 SGHDT, CDR2 YYEEEE. The CDR3 covers 14 residues. The CDR3, as DNA: TGTGCCAGCAGCTTGCAAGGGACACTCAATGAGCAGTTCTTC. It translates to CASSLQGTLNEQFF.

In the case of this clone: One end of the junction is discordant with germline, which a read error may explain. The DNA of the CDR3 is TGCGCCCGCAGCTTGGGATGGGCAGGGCGGGGGAACACTGAAGCTTTCTTT. This sequence encodes CARSLGWAGRGNTEAFF. The genes are TRBV5-1 and TRBJ1-1; TRBD1 might be the D (5 bases). CDR3 length equals 17 residues. CDR1 and CDR2 from the germline V gene are SGHRS and YFSETQ.